This is a list of T cell receptor beta chains from one sample in a study of T cell repertoires in cytomegalovirus infection. Each CDR3 protein is one row after TCRdb ran MiXCR on the reads. The top ten hold 9.5% to 15% of the sample, which has 830,000 or so distinct CDR3 sequences, around a third seen once. Their antigen targets remain unknown. The starting material was cultured CD8+ T cells from PBMCs, obtained from culture after CMV antigen stimulation. The receptors derive from a human donor in good health (CMV status not recorded). Some clones in this sample may be carry-over from other donors' samples. CDR3s include the opening cysteine and the closing phenylalanine or tryptophan. D genes are given only for firm matches. Some rows have no size entry. The others give once, few or many, or a class for an expanded clone.

d_call	j_call	v_call	clone_size	cdr3_aa	cdr3_nt
NA	TRBJ2-1	TRBV6-6	NA	CASSYPEGQLSYNEQFF	TGTGCCAGCAGTTACCCTGAAGGGCAGCTTTCCTACAATGAGCAGTTCTTC
NA	TRBJ2-2	TRBV18	NA	CASSRDGTNTGELFF	TGTGCCAGCTCACGGGACGGAACGAACACCGGGGAGCTGTTTTTT
TRBD1	TRBJ1-2	TRBV5-6	NA	CASSLDRDRVNYGYTF	TGTGCCAGCAGCTTGGACCGGGACAGGGTTAACTATGGCTACACCTTC
NA	TRBJ1-1	TRBV5-4	NA	CASSLEIQVETEAFF	TGTGCCAGCAGCTTGGAGATCCAGGTGGAGACTGAAGCTTTCTTT
TRBD1	TRBJ2-5	TRBV7-9	once	CASSLDRGSPYF	TGTGCCAGCAGCCTGGACAGGGGCAGCCCTTACTTC
NA	TRBJ2-5	TRBV20-1	NA	CSARDFEPSSSQETQYF	TGCAGTGCTAGAGATTTTGAGCCATCCTCCAGCCAAGAGACCCAGTACTTC
NA	TRBJ2-2	TRBV24-1	few	CATSDYEGWNTGELFF	TGTGCCACCAGTGATTACGAGGGGTGGAACACCGGGGAGCTGTTTTTT
NA	TRBJ2-6	TRBV12-5	once	CASGLNVAVNSGANVLTF	TGTGCTAGTGGTTTGAACGTTGCGGTAAACTCTGGGGCCAACGTCCTGACTTTC
NA	TRBJ1-2	TRBV4-1	many	CASSQEGAGGTPNYGYTF	TGCGCCAGCAGCCAAGAGGGGGCCGGGGGCACTCCTAACTATGGCTACACCTTC
TRBD1	TRBJ1-2	TRBV4-3	NA	CASTTTGGEYGYTF	TGCGCCAGCACCACGACAGGGGGCGAGTATGGCTACACCTTC
NA	TRBJ2-7	TRBV4-2	once	CASSHSLAEDSYEQYF	TGTGCCAGCAGCCATTCCCTGGCGGAGGACTCCTACGAGCAGTACTTC
NA	TRBJ1-5	TRBV4-1	few	CASSQGQVNQPQHF	TGCGCCAGCAGCCAAGGACAGGTCAATCAGCCCCAGCATTTT
NA	TRBJ2-1	TRBV13	NA	CASSLSRGVNNEQFF	TGTGCCAGCAGCTTATCCAGGGGGGTGAACAATGAGCAGTTCTTC
NA	TRBJ1-3	TRBV15	NA	CATSRDFYANSGNTIYF	TGTGCCACCAGCAGAGATTTTTACGCTAACTCTGGAAACACCATATATTTT
NA	TRBJ2-7	TRBV4-2	NA	CASSQEVGGPSYEQYF	TGTGCCAGCAGCCAAGAGGTCGGGGGGCCCTCCTACGAGCAGTACTTC
NA	TRBJ1-1	TRBV12-3/TRBV12-4	few	CASSTPRTDRTEAFF	TGTGCCAGCAGTACCCCGAGGACAGATCGCACTGAAGCTTTCTTT
NA	TRBJ1-1	TRBV6-1	few	CASSYIPGAMNTEAFF	TGTGCCAGCAGTTATATTCCGGGGGCTATGAACACTGAAGCTTTCTTT
NA	TRBJ1-1	TRBV6-2/TRBV6-3	NA	CASSYSNWSEAFF	TGTGCCAGCAGTTACTCGAATTGGTCTGAAGCTTTCTTT
TRBD1	TRBJ2-5	TRBV19	few	CASRGQGQETQYF	TGTGCCAGTAGGGGACAGGGCCAAGAGACCCAGTACTTC
TRBD2	TRBJ2-3	TRBV10-3	NA	CAISERLAVKGPADTQYF	TGTGCCATCAGTGAGCGACTAGCCGTGAAAGGGCCGGCAGATACGCAGTATTTT
NA	TRBJ1-1	TRBV4-1	NA	CANSQGIRLGTEAFF	TGCGCCAACAGCCAGGGTATCCGGCTGGGCACTGAAGCTTTCTTT
NA	TRBJ2-3	TRBV15	NA	CATSSPGHQLSTDTQYF	TGTGCCACCAGCAGTCCGGGACATCAGTTAAGCACAGATACGCAGTATTTT
NA	TRBJ1-1	TRBV10-1	few	CASSETGNTEAFF	TGCGCCAGCAGTGAGACGGGGAACACTGAAGCTTTCTTT
NA	TRBJ2-1	TRBV12-3/TRBV12-4	few	CASLLGSSYNEQFF	TGTGCCAGCTTACTAGGGAGCTCCTACAATGAGCAGTTCTTC
TRBD1	TRBJ2-7	TRBV7-2	many	CASRPSGTGSYEQYF	TGTGCCAGCAGACCGTCCGGGACAGGGTCCTACGAGCAGTACTTC
NA	TRBJ2-1	TRBV12-3/TRBV12-4	few	CASGGPNNEQFF	TGTGCCAGTGGGGGGCCCAACAATGAGCAGTTCTTC
TRBD2	TRBJ2-1	TRBV7-2	many	CASSIRLAGGEQFF	TGTGCCAGCAGCATAAGGCTAGCGGGGGGGGAGCAGTTCTTC
NA	TRBJ1-1	TRBV6-8	NA	CASSYSQEGRSVVEAFF	TGTGCCAGCAGTTACTCCCAGGAGGGACGAAGTGTGGTTGAAGCTTTCTTT
NA	TRBJ2-3	TRBV6-5	NA	CASSKGADKYF	TGTGCCAGCAGTAAAGGGGCAGACAAGTATTTT
NA	TRBJ2-5	TRBV5-1	NA	CASANIVQETQYF	TGCGCCAGCGCGAACATAGTCCAAGAGACCCAGTACTTC
NA	TRBJ2-4	TRBV6-1	NA	CASSEDRGSKNIQYF	TGTGCCAGCAGTGAAGATCGAGGCTCCAAAAACATTCAGTACTTC
NA	TRBJ1-1	TRBV25-1	few	CASSEYGRANTEAFF	TGTGCCAGCAGTGAATATGGCAGGGCCAACACTGAAGCTTTCTTT
NA	TRBJ2-7	TRBV4-1	few	CASSQELTYEQYF	TGCGCCAGCAGCCAAGAGCTAACCTACGAGCAGTACTTC
NA	TRBJ1-4	TRBV13	few	CASSLGLWREKLFF	TGTGCCAGCAGCTTAGGCCTGTGGCGGGAAAAACTGTTTTTT
TRBD1	TRBJ2-5	TRBV4-1	few	CASSPPVGQLQETQYF	TGCGCCAGCAGCCCGCCTGTGGGACAGCTCCAAGAGACCCAGTACTTC
NA	TRBJ2-2	TRBV28	few	CASSPPGQGITGELFF	TGTGCCAGCAGTCCCCCGGGCCAAGGAATCACCGGGGAGCTGTTTTTT
NA	TRBJ1-1	TRBV6-5	few	CASILQPNTEAFF	TGTGCCAGCATATTACAACCGAACACTGAAGCTTTCTTT
NA	TRBJ1-2	TRBV27	few	CASRRASNYGYTF	TGTGCCAGCAGAAGGGCTTCTAACTATGGCTACACCTTC
TRBD1	TRBJ2-6	TRBV11-3	few	CASSLDGGQSYSGANVLTF	TGTGCCAGCAGCTTAGATGGGGGACAGTCCTACTCTGGGGCCAACGTCCTGACTTTC
NA	TRBJ1-2	TRBV5-6	NA	CASSFHLDRSYKYGYTF	TGTGCCAGCAGCTTTCATCTAGACAGGAGCTACAAATATGGCTACACCTTC
NA	TRBJ2-3	TRBV20-1	few	CSAMGRENTDTQYF	TGCAGTGCCATGGGCCGGGAAAACACAGATACGCAGTATTTT
NA	TRBJ1-1	TRBV5-1	NA	CASSLTPGPVEAFF	TGCGCCAGCAGCCTAACCCCAGGCCCCGTTGAAGCTTTCTTT
NA	TRBJ2-1	TRBV12-3/TRBV12-4	few	CASSLGLTGSYNEQFF	TGTGCCAGCAGCCTGGGGTTGACAGGTTCCTACAATGAGCAGTTCTTC
NA	TRBJ1-1	TRBV29-1	NA	CSVEDQSVRTEAFF	TGCAGCGTTGAAGATCAATCGGTGAGGACTGAAGCTTTCTTT
NA	TRBJ2-1	TRBV2	NA	CASSEGLQYLYNEQFF	TGTGCCAGCAGTGAGGGCTTACAGTACCTCTACAATGAGCAGTTCTTC
NA	TRBJ2-5	TRBV7-9	NA	CASSLATGRQETQYF	TGTGCCAGCAGCTTAGCGACCGGACGGCAAGAGACCCAGTACTTC
TRBD1	TRBJ1-2	TRBV2	NA	CARLGDRDQGYTF	TGTGCCCGCCTTGGGGACAGGGATCAGGGCTACACCTTC
NA	TRBJ2-3	TRBV10-3	few	CAITETADPYSRHTQYF	TGTGCCATCACAGAGACCGCGGATCCTTATTCAAGGCATACGCAGTATTTT